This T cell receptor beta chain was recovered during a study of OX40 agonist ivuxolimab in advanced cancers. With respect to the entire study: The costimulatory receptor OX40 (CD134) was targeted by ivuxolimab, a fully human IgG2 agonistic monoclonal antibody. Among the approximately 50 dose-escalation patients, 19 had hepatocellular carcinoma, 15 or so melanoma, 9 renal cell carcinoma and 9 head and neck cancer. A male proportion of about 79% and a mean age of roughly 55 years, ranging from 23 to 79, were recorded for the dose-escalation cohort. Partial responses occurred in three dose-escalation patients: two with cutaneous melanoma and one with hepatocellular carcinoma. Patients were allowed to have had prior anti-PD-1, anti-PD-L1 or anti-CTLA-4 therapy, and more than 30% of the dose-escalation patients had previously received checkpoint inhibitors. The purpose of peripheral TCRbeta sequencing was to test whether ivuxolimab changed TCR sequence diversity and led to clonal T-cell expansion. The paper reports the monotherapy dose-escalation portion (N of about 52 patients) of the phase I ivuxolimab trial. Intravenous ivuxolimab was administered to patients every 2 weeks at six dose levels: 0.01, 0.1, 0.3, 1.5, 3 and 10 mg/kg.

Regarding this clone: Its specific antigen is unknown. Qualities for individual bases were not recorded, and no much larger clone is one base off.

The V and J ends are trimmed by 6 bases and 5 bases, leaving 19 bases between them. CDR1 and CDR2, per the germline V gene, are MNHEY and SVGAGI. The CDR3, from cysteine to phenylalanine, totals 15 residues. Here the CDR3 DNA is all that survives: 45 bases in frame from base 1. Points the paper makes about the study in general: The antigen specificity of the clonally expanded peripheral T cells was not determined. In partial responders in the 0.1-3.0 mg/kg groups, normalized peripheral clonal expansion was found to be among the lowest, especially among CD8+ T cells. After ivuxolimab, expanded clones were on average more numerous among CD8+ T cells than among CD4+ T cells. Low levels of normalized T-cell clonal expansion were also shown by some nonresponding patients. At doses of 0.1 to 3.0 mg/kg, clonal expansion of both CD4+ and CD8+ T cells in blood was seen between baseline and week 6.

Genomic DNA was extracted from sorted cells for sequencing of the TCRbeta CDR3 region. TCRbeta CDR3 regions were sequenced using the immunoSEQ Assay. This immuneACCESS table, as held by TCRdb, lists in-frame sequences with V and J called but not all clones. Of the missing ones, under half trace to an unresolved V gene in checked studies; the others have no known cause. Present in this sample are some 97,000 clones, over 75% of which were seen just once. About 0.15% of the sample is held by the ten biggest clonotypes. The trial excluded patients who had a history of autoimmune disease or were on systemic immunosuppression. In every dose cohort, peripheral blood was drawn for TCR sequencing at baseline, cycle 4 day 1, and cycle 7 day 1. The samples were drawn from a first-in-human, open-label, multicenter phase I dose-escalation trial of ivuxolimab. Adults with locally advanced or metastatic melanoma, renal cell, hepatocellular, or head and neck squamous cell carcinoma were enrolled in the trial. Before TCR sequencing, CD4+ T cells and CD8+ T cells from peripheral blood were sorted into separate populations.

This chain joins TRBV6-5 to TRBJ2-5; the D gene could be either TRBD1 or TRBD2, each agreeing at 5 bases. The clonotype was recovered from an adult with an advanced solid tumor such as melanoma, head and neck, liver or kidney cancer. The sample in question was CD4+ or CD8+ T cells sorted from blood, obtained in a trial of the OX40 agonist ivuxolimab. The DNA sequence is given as TGTGCCAGCAGCCCCTATACCAGGGAGAGGGAGACCCAGTACTTC. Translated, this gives CASSPYTRERETQYF.